This TCR beta chain is from a study of naive and memory T cell subsets. This clonotype was detected a few times. An equimolar mix of two oligonucleotides served as the beta constant-region primer for TRBC1 and TRBC2. An oligonucleotide with the SP2 primer and a 12-nucleotide UMI was ligated to the cDNA 3' end. Nested alpha and beta constant-region primers with the SP2 primer drove four PCR rounds on ligated cDNA. One entry per CDR3 protein, called by TCRdb with MiXCR from the UMI-ligation and nested PCR reads. The data show 120,000 to 150,000 distinct CDR3 sequences, more than 15% seen once. Germline-derived CDR1 and CDR2 are SEHNR and FQNEAQ (reference sequence). The germline V and J ends were trimmed by 6 bases and 3 bases, with 11 bases remaining between them. The length of the CDR3 is 13 residues.

This sequence joins TRBV7-9 and TRBJ1-1; D may be TRBD1 (5 bases). The specimen was naive CD4+ T cells from blood. The sequence came from a human donor in good health. CDR3 protein: CASSPGDHTEAFF. The CDR3 bases are TGTGCCAGCAGTCCCGGGGACCACACTGAAGCTTTCTTT.